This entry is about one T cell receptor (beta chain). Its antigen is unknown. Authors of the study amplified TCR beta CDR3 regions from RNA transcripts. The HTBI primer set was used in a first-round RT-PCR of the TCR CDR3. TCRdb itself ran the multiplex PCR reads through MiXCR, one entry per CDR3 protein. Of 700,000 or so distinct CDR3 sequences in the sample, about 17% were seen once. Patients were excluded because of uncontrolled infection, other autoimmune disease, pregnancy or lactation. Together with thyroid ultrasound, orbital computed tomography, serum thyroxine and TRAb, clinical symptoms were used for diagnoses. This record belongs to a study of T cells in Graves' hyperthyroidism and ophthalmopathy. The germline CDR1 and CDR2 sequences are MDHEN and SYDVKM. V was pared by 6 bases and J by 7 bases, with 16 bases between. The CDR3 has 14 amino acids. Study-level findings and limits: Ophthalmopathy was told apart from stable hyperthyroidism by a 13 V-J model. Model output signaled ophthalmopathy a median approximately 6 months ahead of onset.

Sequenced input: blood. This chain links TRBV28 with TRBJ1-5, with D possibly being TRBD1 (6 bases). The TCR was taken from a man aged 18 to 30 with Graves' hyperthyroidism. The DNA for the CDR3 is TGTGCCAGCAGCATAACAGGGTATGAACAGCCCCAGCATTTT. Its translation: CASSITGYEQPQHF.